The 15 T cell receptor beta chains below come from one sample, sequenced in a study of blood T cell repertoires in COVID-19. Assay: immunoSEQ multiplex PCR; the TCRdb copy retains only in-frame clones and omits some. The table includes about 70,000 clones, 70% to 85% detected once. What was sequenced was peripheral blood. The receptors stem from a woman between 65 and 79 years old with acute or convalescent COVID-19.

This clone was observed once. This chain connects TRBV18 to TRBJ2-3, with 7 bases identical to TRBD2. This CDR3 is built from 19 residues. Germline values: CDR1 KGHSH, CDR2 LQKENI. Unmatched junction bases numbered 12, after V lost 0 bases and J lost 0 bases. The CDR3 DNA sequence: TGTGCCAGCTCACCACCCCGGGCCGCCAGCGGGGAGAGCACAGATACGCAGTATTTT. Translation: CASSPPRAASGESTDTQYF.

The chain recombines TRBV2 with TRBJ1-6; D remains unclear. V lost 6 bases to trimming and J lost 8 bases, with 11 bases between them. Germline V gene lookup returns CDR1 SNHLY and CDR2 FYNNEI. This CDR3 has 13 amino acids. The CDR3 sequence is CASSIQLDSPLHF. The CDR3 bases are TGTGCCAGCAGCATCCAGCTAGATTCACCCCTCCACTTT.

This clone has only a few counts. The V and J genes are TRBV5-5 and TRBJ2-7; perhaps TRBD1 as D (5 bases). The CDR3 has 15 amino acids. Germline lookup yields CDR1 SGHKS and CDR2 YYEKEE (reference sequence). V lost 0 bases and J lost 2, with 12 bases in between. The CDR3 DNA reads TGTGCCAGCAGCTTGGGCAGGGCTAGTACCTACGAGCAGTACTTC. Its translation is CASSLGRASTYEQYF.

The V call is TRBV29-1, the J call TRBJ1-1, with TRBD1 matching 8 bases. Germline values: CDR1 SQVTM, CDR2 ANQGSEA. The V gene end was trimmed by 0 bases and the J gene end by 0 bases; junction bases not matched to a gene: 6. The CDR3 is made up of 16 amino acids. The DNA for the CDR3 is TGCAGCGTTGAAGAAATCCGACAGGGGATGAACACTGAAGCTTTCTTT. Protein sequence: CSVEEIRQGMNTEAFF.

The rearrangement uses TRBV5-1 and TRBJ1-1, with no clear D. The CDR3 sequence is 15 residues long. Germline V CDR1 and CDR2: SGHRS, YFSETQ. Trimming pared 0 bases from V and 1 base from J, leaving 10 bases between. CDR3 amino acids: CASSLVSGQNTEAFF. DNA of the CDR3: TGCGCCAGCAGCTTGGTCTCAGGCCAGAACACTGAAGCTTTCTTT.

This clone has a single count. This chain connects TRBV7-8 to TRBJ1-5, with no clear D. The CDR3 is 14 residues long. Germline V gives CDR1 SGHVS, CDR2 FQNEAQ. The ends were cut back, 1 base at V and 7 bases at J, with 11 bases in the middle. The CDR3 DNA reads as TGTGCCAGCAGCTTAGTCGGCGGGCAACAGCCCCAGCATTTT. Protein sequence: CASSLVGGQQPQHF. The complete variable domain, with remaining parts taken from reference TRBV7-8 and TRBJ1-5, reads GAGVSQSPRYKVAKRGQDVALRCDPISGHVSLFWYQQALGQGPEFLTYFQNEAQLDKSGLPSDRFFAERPEGSVSTLKIQRTQQEDSAVYLCASSLVGGQQPQHFGDGTRLSIL.

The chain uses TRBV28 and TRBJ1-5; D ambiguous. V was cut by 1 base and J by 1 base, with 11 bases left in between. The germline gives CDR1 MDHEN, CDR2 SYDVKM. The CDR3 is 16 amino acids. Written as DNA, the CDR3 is TGTGCCAGCAGTTTATCCTTCCGGCGGAGCAATCAGCCCCAGCATTTT. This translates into CASSLSFRRSNQPQHF.

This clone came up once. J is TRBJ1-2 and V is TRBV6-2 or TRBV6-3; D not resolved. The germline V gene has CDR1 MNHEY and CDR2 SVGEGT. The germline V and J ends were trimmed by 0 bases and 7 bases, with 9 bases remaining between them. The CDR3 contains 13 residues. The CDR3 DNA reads TGTGCCAGCAGTTACTCGACCGGCGGTGGCTACACCTTC. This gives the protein CASSYSTGGGYTF.

CDR3 in amino acids: CSVAGTGSYEQYF. The CDR3, as DNA: TGCAGCGTTGCCGGGACAGGCTCCTACGAGCAGTACTTC. The rearrangement links TRBV29-1 to TRBJ2-7, with 8 bases lining up with TRBD1. J was trimmed by 0 bases and V by 4 bases; bases with no gene match: 2. Looked up from germline, CDR1 is SQVTM and CDR2 is ANQGSEA. The CDR3 has 13 residues.

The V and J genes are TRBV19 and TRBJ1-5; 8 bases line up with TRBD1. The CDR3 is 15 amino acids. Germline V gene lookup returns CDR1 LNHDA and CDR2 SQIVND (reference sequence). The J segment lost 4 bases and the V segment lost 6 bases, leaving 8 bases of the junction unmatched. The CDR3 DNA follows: TGTGCCAGTAGGCCTCAGGGGGCAAGTAATCAGCCCCAGCATTTT. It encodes CASRPQGASNQPQHF. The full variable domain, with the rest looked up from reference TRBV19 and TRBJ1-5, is DGGITQSPKYLFRKEGQNVTLSCEQNLNHDAMYWYRQDPGQGLRLIYYSQIVNDFQKGDIAEGYSVSREKKESFPLTVTSAQKNPTAFYLCASRPQGASNQPQHFGDGTRLSIL.

Here the CDR3 reads CATSPGRGTGNYNEQFF. In DNA form, the CDR3 reads TGTGCCACCAGCCCCGGGAGAGGCACGGGGAATTACAATGAGCAGTTCTTC. J is TRBJ2-1 and V is TRBV15; possibly TRBD2 for D (6 bases). Deletions cut 5 bases from V and 4 bases from J, with 21 bases between. Germline lookup yields CDR1 LNHNV and CDR2 YYDKDF (reference sequence). This CDR3 region has 17 residues. The full variable domain, in which reference TRBV15 and TRBJ2-1 provide the parts outside the CDR3, is DAMVIQNPRYQVTQFGKPVTLSCSQTLNHNVMYWYQQKSSQAPKLLFHYYDKDFNNEADTPDNFQSRRPNTSFCFLDIRSPGLGDTAMYLCATSPGRGTGNYNEQFFGPGTRLTVL.

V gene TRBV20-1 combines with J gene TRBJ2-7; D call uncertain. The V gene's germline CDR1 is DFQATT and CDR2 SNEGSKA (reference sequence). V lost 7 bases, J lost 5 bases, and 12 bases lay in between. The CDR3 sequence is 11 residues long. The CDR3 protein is CSGVHTHEQYF. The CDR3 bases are TGCAGTGGTGTCCACACCCACGAGCAGTACTTC.

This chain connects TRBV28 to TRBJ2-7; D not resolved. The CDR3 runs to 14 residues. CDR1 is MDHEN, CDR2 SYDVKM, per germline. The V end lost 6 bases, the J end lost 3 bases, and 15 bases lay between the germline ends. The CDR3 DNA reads TGTGCCAGCAGCGACAAGAGACGTTACTACGAGCAGTACTTC. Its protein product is CASSDKRRYYEQYF. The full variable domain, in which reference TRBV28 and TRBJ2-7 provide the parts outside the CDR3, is DVKVTQSSRYLVKRTGEKVFLECVQDMDHENMFWYRQDPGLGLRLIYFSYDVKMKEKGDIPEGYSVSREKKERFSLILESASTNQTSMYLCASSDKRRYYEQYFGPGTRLTVT.

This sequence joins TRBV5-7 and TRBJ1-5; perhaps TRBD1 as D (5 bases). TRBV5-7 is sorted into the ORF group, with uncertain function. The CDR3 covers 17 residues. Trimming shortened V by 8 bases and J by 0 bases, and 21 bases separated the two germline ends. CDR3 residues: CASTTPRDSYSNQPQHF. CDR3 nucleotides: TGTGCCAGTACCACCCCCCGCGACAGTTATAGCAATCAGCCCCAGCATTTT.

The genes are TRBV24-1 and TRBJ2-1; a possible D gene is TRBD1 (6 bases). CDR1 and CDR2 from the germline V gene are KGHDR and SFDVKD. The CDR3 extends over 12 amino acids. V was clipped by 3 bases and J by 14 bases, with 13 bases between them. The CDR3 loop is CATSDLQGVEFF. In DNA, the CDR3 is TGTGCCACCAGTGATCTACAGGGAGTGGAGTTCTTC.